Listed below are T cell receptor beta chains from one sample, sequenced in a study of cytomegalovirus exposure and HLA in healthy donors. TCRdb's copy holds only in-frame clones and misses some; the assay was immunoSEQ multiplex PCR. This specimen shows tens of thousands of clones; the ten leading clones hold about 12%. The sample was PBMCs. These receptor sequences come from a woman aged 55-69 years in good health and CMV-seropositive. The CDR3 runs from the conserved cysteine through the conserved F or W. D genes are given only for firm matches.

j_call: TRBJ1-2; v_call: TRBV7-6; d_call: TRBD1; cdr3_aa: CASSLVGGSGTGVFGDGYTF; cdr3_nt: TGTGCCAGCAGCTTAGTAGGGGGTTCCGGGACAGGGGTTTTCGGTGATGGCTACACCTTC
j_call: TRBJ1-1; v_call: TRBV7-9; d_call: NA; cdr3_aa: CASSFSNTEAFF; cdr3_nt: TGTGCCAGCAGCTTCTCGAACACTGAAGCTTTCTTT
j_call: TRBJ1-4; v_call: TRBV6-5; d_call: TRBD1; cdr3_aa: CASRIRDRVNEKLFF; cdr3_nt: TGTGCCAGCAGGATCCGGGACAGGGTGAATGAAAAACTGTTTTTT
j_call: TRBJ1-4; v_call: TRBV18; d_call: TRBD1; cdr3_aa: CASSPRDSGEKLFF; cdr3_nt: TGTGCCAGCTCACCCCGGGACAGTGGTGAAAAACTGTTTTTT
j_call: TRBJ1-5; v_call: TRBV6-5; d_call: NA; cdr3_aa: CASSYGAVPNQPQHF; cdr3_nt: TGTGCCAGCAGTTACGGGGCTGTGCCCAATCAGCCCCAGCATTTT
j_call: TRBJ1-6; v_call: TRBV6-1; d_call: NA; cdr3_aa: CASSPVLNSPLHF; cdr3_nt: TGTGCCAGCAGTCCGGTTTTAAATTCACCCCTCCACTTT
j_call: TRBJ1-2; v_call: TRBV11-2; d_call: TRBD1; cdr3_aa: CASSSAWQGALTNYGYTF; cdr3_nt: TGTGCCAGCAGCTCCGCGTGGCAGGGGGCCTTGACTAACTATGGCTACACCTTC
j_call: TRBJ1-4; v_call: TRBV5-1; d_call: TRBD1; cdr3_aa: CASSRSGTENEKLFF; cdr3_nt: TGCGCCAGCAGCCGATCCGGGACAGAAAATGAAAAACTGTTTTTT
j_call: TRBJ1-4; v_call: TRBV7-9; d_call: NA; cdr3_aa: CASSFPQTTNEKLFF; cdr3_nt: TGTGCCAGCAGCTTTCCCCAGACAACTAATGAAAAACTGTTTTTT
j_call: TRBJ2-7; v_call: TRBV6-1; d_call: NA; cdr3_aa: CASSESFYEQYF; cdr3_nt: TGTGCCAGCAGTGAATCTTTCTACGAGCAGTACTTC
j_call: TRBJ2-5; v_call: TRBV6-5; d_call: NA; cdr3_aa: CASSYSLSGENQYF; cdr3_nt: TGTGCCAGCAGTTACTCCCTCTCGGGAGAGAACCAGTACTTC
j_call: TRBJ2-5; v_call: TRBV5-1; d_call: NA; cdr3_aa: CASSLVGAQQETQYF; cdr3_nt: TGCGCCAGCAGCTTGGTGGGGGCACAGCAAGAGACCCAGTACTTC
j_call: TRBJ2-3; v_call: TRBV29-1; d_call: NA; cdr3_aa: CSVHSYTQYF; cdr3_nt: TGCAGCGTCCACTCATATACGCAGTATTTT
j_call: TRBJ2-3; v_call: TRBV5-4; d_call: NA; cdr3_aa: CASSLTSTDTQYF; cdr3_nt: TGTGCCAGCAGCCTTACTAGTACAGATACGCAGTATTTT
j_call: TRBJ1-4; v_call: TRBV4-3; d_call: TRBD1; cdr3_aa: CASSQSRGLEKLFF; cdr3_nt: TGCGCCAGCAGCCAAAGCAGGGGGCTTGAAAAACTGTTTTTT
j_call: TRBJ1-2; v_call: TRBV5-5; d_call: TRBD1; cdr3_aa: CASSPLPDWGQGVYGYTF; cdr3_nt: TGTGCCAGCAGCCCACTTCCGGATTGGGGACAGGGTGTTTACGGCTACACCTTC
j_call: TRBJ2-5; v_call: TRBV4-1; d_call: TRBD2; cdr3_aa: CASSRAGGEETQYF; cdr3_nt: TGCGCCAGCAGTCGAGCGGGGGGGGAAGAGACCCAGTACTTC
j_call: TRBJ2-5; v_call: TRBV18; d_call: NA; cdr3_aa: CASSTGLEETQYF; cdr3_nt: TGTGCCAGCTCAACTGGACTTGAGGAGACCCAGTACTTC
j_call: TRBJ2-5; v_call: TRBV4-1; d_call: TRBD2; cdr3_aa: CASSQEEAGGPETQYF; cdr3_nt: TGCGCCAGCAGCCAAGAAGAAGCGGGGGGTCCCGAGACCCAGTACTTC
j_call: TRBJ1-2; v_call: TRBV6-1; d_call: NA; cdr3_aa: CASRAGDNKVYGYTF; cdr3_nt: TGTGCCAGCAGGGCCGGGGACAATAAGGTCTATGGCTACACCTTC
j_call: TRBJ2-5; v_call: TRBV2; d_call: TRBD2; cdr3_aa: CASKWTSGGQRTQYF; cdr3_nt: TGTGCCAGCAAATGGACTAGCGGGGGGCAACGGACCCAGTACTTC
j_call: TRBJ2-3; v_call: TRBV5-1; d_call: TRBD2; cdr3_aa: CASSPMALAGDTDTQYF; cdr3_nt: TGCGCCAGCAGCCCTATGGCGCTAGCGGGGGACACAGATACGCAGTATTTT
j_call: TRBJ2-7; v_call: TRBV5-6; d_call: TRBD2; cdr3_aa: CASSLVAGPGGQYF; cdr3_nt: TGTGCCAGCAGCTTGGTGGCAGGGCCGGGGGGGCAGTACTTC
j_call: TRBJ2-3; v_call: TRBV10-3; d_call: NA; cdr3_aa: CAISQGGDTQYF; cdr3_nt: TGTGCCATCAGCCAAGGGGGAGATACGCAGTATTTT
j_call: TRBJ1-1; v_call: TRBV18; d_call: NA; cdr3_aa: CASSPPVRGNTEAFF; cdr3_nt: TGTGCCAGCTCACCACCGGTCAGGGGCAACACTGAAGCTTTCTTT
j_call: TRBJ1-3; v_call: TRBV5-1; d_call: TRBD1; cdr3_aa: CASTLGTATASGNTIYF; cdr3_nt: TGCGCCAGCACACTGGGGACAGCAACAGCCTCTGGAAACACCATATATTTT
j_call: TRBJ2-2; v_call: TRBV6-1; d_call: NA; cdr3_aa: CASRAAGTGELFF; cdr3_nt: TGTGCCAGCCGGGCGGCGGGCACCGGGGAGCTGTTTTTT
j_call: TRBJ2-7; v_call: TRBV11-3; d_call: NA; cdr3_aa: CASSLEGNEQYF; cdr3_nt: TGTGCCAGCAGCTTAGAGGGCAACGAGCAGTACTTC
j_call: TRBJ2-1; v_call: TRBV18; d_call: TRBD1; cdr3_aa: CASSPKGADNEQFF; cdr3_nt: TGTGCCAGCTCACCAAAGGGGGCGGACAATGAGCAGTTCTTC
j_call: TRBJ2-7; v_call: TRBV11-1; d_call: NA; cdr3_aa: CASSAGRVVNEQYF; cdr3_nt: TGTGCCAGCAGCGCCGGCAGGGTGGTAAACGAGCAGTACTTC
j_call: TRBJ1-5; v_call: TRBV5-6; d_call: NA; cdr3_aa: CASSSGISNQPQHF; cdr3_nt: TGTGCCAGCAGCTCCGGGATTAGCAATCAGCCCCAGCATTTT
j_call: TRBJ1-6; v_call: TRBV6-5; d_call: TRBD1; cdr3_aa: CASSYQQGARSPLHF; cdr3_nt: TGTGCCAGCAGTTACCAACAGGGGGCTCGATCACCCCTCCACTTT
j_call: TRBJ1-1; v_call: TRBV18; d_call: TRBD1; cdr3_aa: CASSFNPGQGNTEAFF; cdr3_nt: TGTGCCAGCTCATTCAACCCGGGACAGGGAAACACTGAAGCTTTCTTT
j_call: TRBJ2-7; v_call: TRBV5-1; d_call: TRBD2; cdr3_aa: CASSLDRSRGGQYF; cdr3_nt: TGCGCCAGCAGCTTGGACAGGTCCCGGGGGGGGCAGTACTTC
j_call: TRBJ2-5; v_call: TRBV9; d_call: TRBD2; cdr3_aa: CASSVGASGGLQETQYF; cdr3_nt: TGTGCCAGCAGCGTAGGCGCTAGCGGGGGGTTACAAGAGACCCAGTACTTC
j_call: TRBJ1-1; v_call: TRBV18; d_call: TRBD1; cdr3_aa: CASSPSGQDLNTEAFF; cdr3_nt: TGTGCCAGCTCACCGTCGGGACAGGACCTGAACACTGAAGCTTTCTTT
j_call: TRBJ1-2; v_call: TRBV5-1; d_call: TRBD1; cdr3_aa: CASSLGQGAGGYTF; cdr3_nt: TGCGCCAGCAGCTTGGGACAGGGGGCTGGGGGCTACACCTTC
j_call: TRBJ1-4; v_call: TRBV19; d_call: TRBD1; cdr3_aa: CASLTETGGDEKLFF; cdr3_nt: TGTGCCAGTTTAACGGAGACAGGGGGCGATGAAAAACTGTTTTTT
j_call: TRBJ2-5; v_call: TRBV5-1; d_call: NA; cdr3_aa: CASSLAGKETQYF; cdr3_nt: TGCGCCAGCAGCTTGGCAGGGAAGGAGACCCAGTACTTC
j_call: TRBJ1-1; v_call: TRBV29-1; d_call: TRBD1; cdr3_aa: CSVGQGGTEAFF; cdr3_nt: TGCAGCGTCGGACAGGGAGGGACTGAAGCTTTCTTT
j_call: TRBJ2-2; v_call: TRBV5-1; d_call: NA; cdr3_aa: CASSPTSLNTGELFF; cdr3_nt: TGCGCCAGCAGCCCAACTAGCCTGAACACCGGGGAGCTGTTTTTT
j_call: TRBJ2-7; v_call: TRBV19; d_call: NA; cdr3_aa: CASSIAVSYEQYF; cdr3_nt: TGTGCCAGTAGTATAGCCGTCTCCTACGAGCAGTACTTC
j_call: TRBJ1-2; v_call: TRBV5-1; d_call: NA; cdr3_aa: CASSWGPKDGYTF; cdr3_nt: TGCGCCAGCAGCTGGGGGCCCAAGGATGGCTACACCTTC
j_call: TRBJ2-3; v_call: TRBV7-9; d_call: NA; cdr3_aa: CASSLGGSGGTDTQYF; cdr3_nt: TGTGCCAGCAGCTTGGGAGGTAGCGGAGGCACAGATACGCAGTATTTT
j_call: TRBJ2-7; v_call: TRBV28; d_call: TRBD2; cdr3_aa: CASSDKTSGGTYEQYF; cdr3_nt: TGTGCCAGCAGTGATAAAACTAGCGGGGGGACCTACGAGCAGTACTTC
j_call: TRBJ1-6; v_call: TRBV5-4; d_call: TRBD1; cdr3_aa: CASSLLKDRGYNSPLHF; cdr3_nt: TGTGCCAGCAGCCTATTAAAGGACAGGGGTTATAATTCACCCCTCCACTTT
j_call: TRBJ2-7; v_call: TRBV2; d_call: NA; cdr3_aa: CASLAGVEQYF; cdr3_nt: TGTGCCAGCTTAGCAGGGGTCGAGCAGTACTTC
j_call: TRBJ2-1; v_call: TRBV6-5; d_call: TRBD2; cdr3_aa: CASSYSSGAPNEQFF; cdr3_nt: TGTGCCAGCAGTTACTCTAGCGGGGCGCCCAATGAGCAGTTCTTC
j_call: TRBJ2-1; v_call: TRBV15; d_call: NA; cdr3_aa: CATSRVEYSNEQFF; cdr3_nt: TGTGCCACCAGCAGAGTTGAATACAGCAATGAGCAGTTCTTC
j_call: TRBJ2-7; v_call: TRBV5-1; d_call: NA; cdr3_aa: CASSRTDAYEQYF; cdr3_nt: TGCGCCAGCAGCCGGACTGACGCCTACGAGCAGTACTTC
j_call: TRBJ1-4; v_call: TRBV28; d_call: NA; cdr3_aa: CASSPPVQKTNEKLFF; cdr3_nt: TGTGCCAGCAGTCCCCCGGTTCAAAAAACTAATGAAAAACTGTTTTTT
j_call: TRBJ2-5; v_call: TRBV9; d_call: TRBD2; cdr3_aa: CASSAGASGGLQETQYF; cdr3_nt: TGTGCCAGCAGCGCAGGGGCTAGCGGGGGTCTCCAAGAGACCCAGTACTTC
j_call: TRBJ2-3; v_call: TRBV14; d_call: TRBD2; cdr3_aa: CASSQAGGTYTDTQYF; cdr3_nt: TGTGCCAGCAGCCAAGCCGGGGGGACGTATACAGATACGCAGTATTTT
j_call: TRBJ2-1; v_call: TRBV7-8; d_call: TRBD1; cdr3_aa: CASSRDRGEQFF; cdr3_nt: TGTGCCAGCAGCCGAGACAGGGGAGAGCAGTTCTTC
j_call: TRBJ1-6; v_call: TRBV9; d_call: TRBD1; cdr3_aa: CASSVVGTVNSPLHF; cdr3_nt: TGTGCCAGCAGCGTAGTAGGGACAGTTAATTCACCCCTCCACTTT
j_call: TRBJ2-7; v_call: TRBV25-1; d_call: NA; cdr3_aa: CARRQDYEQYF; cdr3_nt: TGTGCCAGAAGACAGGACTACGAGCAGTACTTC
j_call: TRBJ1-5; v_call: TRBV7-8; d_call: NA; cdr3_aa: CASSLVPDQPQHF; cdr3_nt: TGTGCCAGCAGCTTAGTTCCGGATCAGCCCCAGCATTTT
j_call: TRBJ2-7; v_call: TRBV14; d_call: TRBD1; cdr3_aa: CASSQPGTGGLYEQYF; cdr3_nt: TGTGCCAGCAGCCAGCCCGGGACAGGGGGCCTTTACGAGCAGTACTTC